This T cell receptor (beta chain) was recorded in a study of graft-versus-host responses after intestinal transplantation. In the study overall: Anti-thymocyte globulin served as induction for all recipients, who then took tacrolimus and steroids for about three years. Whole-study results and caveats: Marrow from the recipient contained GvH clones, some of which had appeared first in ileum or blood. Peak levels of circulating GvH clones tracked with early post-transplant HvG declines.

CDR1 MGHRA and CDR2 YSYEKL come from the germline V gene. The CDR3 is 16 residues long. V shed 3 bases, J shed 3 bases, and the junction held 6 bases outside the gene matches. The assay was immunoSEQ multiplex PCR, and TCRdb's table has in-frame clones only and misses some. Here the sample spans approximately 15,000 clones, 80% to 90% being singletons. Concerning this clone: The antigen is unknown.

The origin of this receptor is a human patient who received an intestinal transplant, so some T cells may come from the graft donor. The sequenced sample was PBMCs, obtained about 110 days after intestinal transplant. The chain employs TRBV4-1 and TRBJ2-7; 12 bases match TRBD2. In DNA, the CDR3 is TGCGCCAGCAGCCACCCACTAGCGGGAGGCTTCTACGAGCAGTACTTC. Translation gives CASSHPLAGGFYEQYF.